One sample yielded the 28 T cell receptor beta chains listed below, sequenced in a study of T cell responses to AZD1222 COVID-19 vaccine. The protocol was immunoSEQ multiplex PCR, while the TCRdb copy is restricted to in-frame clones and leaves out a portion. Among 150,000 to 180,000 clones listed, 88% were seen once. The material was peripheral blood, obtained on day 0 of AZD1222 vaccination. Receptors were obtained from an adult in good health.

The CDR3 loop reads CASSSQGGSGNTIYF. In DNA form, the CDR3 reads TGCGCCAGCAGCTCCCAAGGAGGCTCTGGAAACACCATATATTTT. V gene TRBV5-1 combines with J gene TRBJ1-3; D is uncertain. V was cut by 3 bases and J by 0 bases, with 10 bases left in between. Germline assignment: CDR1 SGHRS and CDR2 YFSETQ. This CDR3 comprises 15 residues.

With respect to this clone: A read error may account for a junction end that differs from germline. This sequence joins TRBV6-5 and TRBJ2-5, with D unclear. The CDR3 spans 12 residues. Germline V gives CDR1 MNHEY, CDR2 SVGAGI. The CDR3 DNA reads as TGTGCCAGCACCATGTATCAAGGGACCCAGTACTTC. As protein: CASTMYQGTQYF.

The J gene is TRBJ2-7, the V gene TRBV6-5; the D gene is possibly TRBD1 (6 bases). This CDR3 spans 14 amino acids. Germline lookup yields CDR1 MNHEY and CDR2 SVGAGI. V lost 6 bases to trimming and J lost 0 bases, with 12 bases between them. For the CDR3, the DNA is TGTGCCAGCAGCCCCCAGGGGAGCTCCTACGAGCAGTACTTC. This codes for CASSPQGSSYEQYF.

This clone appeared once. At one end, the junction sequence differs from germline, possibly due to a read error. The J gene is TRBJ1-2, the V gene TRBV19, with D hard to call. CDR3 length equals 14 residues. The V gene's germline CDR1 is LNHDA and CDR2 SQIVND (reference sequence). As DNA, the CDR3 is TGTGCCAGTAGTGTAGACGGAGCGCCCTGGGACTACACCTTC. The encoded protein is CASSVDGAPWDYTF.

V is TRBV7-2 and J is TRBJ2-1; weak D call: TRBD1 (6 bases). This CDR3 has 13 residues. Germline-derived CDR1 and CDR2 are SGHTA and FQGNSA. V dropped 4 bases and J dropped 7 bases, with 11 bases sitting between them. The chain's CDR3 is CASSWTEGNEQFF. CDR3 nucleotides: TGTGCCAGCAGCTGGACAGAAGGGAATGAGCAGTTCTTC.

CDR3 bases: TGCGCCAGCAGTGAGAAGGGGATGAACACTGAAGCTTTCTTT. Protein sequence: CASSEKGMNTEAFF. V gene TRBV10-1 combines with J gene TRBJ1-1; a possible D gene is TRBD1 (5 bases). Germline V gene lookup returns CDR1 WNHNN and CDR2 SYGVQD (reference sequence). Between the trimmed V and J ends, which lost 2 bases and 0 bases, there was a span of 7 bases. There are 14 residues in the CDR3.

CDR3 sequence (DNA): TGCGCCAGCAGCTTGGACGGCTACAATCAGCCCCAGCATTTT. It is translated as CASSLDGYNQPQHF. The rearrangement links TRBV5-1 to TRBJ1-5; D unresolved. The CDR3 is made up of 14 amino acids. Trimming left V 0 bases short and J 3 bases short, with 7 bases between. Germline V CDR1 and CDR2: SGHRS, YFSETQ.

This chain uses TRBV6-1 with TRBJ1-1; D unclear. CDR3 size: 13 residues. The germline V and J ends were trimmed by 0 bases and 7 bases, with 9 bases remaining between them. CDR1 is MNHNS and CDR2 is SASEGT in the germline V gene. The CDR3 loop reads CASSEAREREAFF. The DNA of the CDR3 is TGTGCCAGCAGTGAAGCAAGGGAGCGTGAAGCTTTCTTT.

The V call is TRBV5-1, the J call TRBJ1-2, with D perhaps matching TRBD1 (6 bases). The germline V gene encodes CDR1 SGHRS and CDR2 YFSETQ. Trimming removed 0 bases at V and 6 bases at J, with 12 bases between. The CDR3 contains 14 residues. The CDR3 DNA sequence: TGCGCCAGCAGCTTGGTTACGCGGACAGATGGCTACACCTTC. This codes for CASSLVTRTDGYTF. The whole variable domain, filled in from reference TRBV5-1 and TRBJ1-2, reads KAGVTQTPRYLIKTRGQQVTLSCSPISGHRSVSWYQQTPGQGLQFLFEYFSETQRNKGNFPGRFSGRQFSNSRSEMNVSTLELGDSALYLCASSLVTRTDGYTFGSGTRLTVV.

This chain joins TRBV4-1 and TRBJ1-2, with D possibly TRBD1 on 6 matching bases. The CDR3 has 14 amino acids. The V end was cut by 3 bases, the J end by 6 bases, with 14 bases between. Looked up from germline, CDR1 is MGHRA and CDR2 is YSYEKL. As DNA, the CDR3 is TGCGCCAGCAGCCACCGGACAGAAGAGGATGGCTACACCTTC. Its protein product is CASSHRTEEDGYTF.

J is TRBJ1-6 and V is TRBV5-1; 9 bases are a match to TRBD1. The J segment lost 10 bases and the V segment lost 4 bases, leaving 3 bases of the junction unmatched. The CDR3 length is 13 residues. CDR1 SGHRS and CDR2 YFSETQ come from the germline V gene. As DNA, the CDR3 is TGCGCCAGCAGCACGGACAGGGGATCACCCCTCCACTTT. Its protein product is CASSTDRGSPLHF.

The chain is built from TRBV5-1 and TRBJ1-4; D possibly corresponds to TRBD1 (6 bases). The CDR3 loop spans 15 amino acids. The germline V and J ends were trimmed by 4 bases and 7 bases, with 17 bases remaining between them. Per the germline V gene, CDR1 is SGHRS and CDR2 is YFSETQ. The CDR3 is CASSPGQTSGEKLFF. CDR3 nucleotide sequence: TGCGCCAGCAGCCCTGGACAGACTTCTGGTGAAAAACTGTTTTTT.

V and J are TRBV5-1 and TRBJ1-2; D is unresolved. The CDR3 spans 17 residues. Germline V gene data show CDR1 as SGHRS and CDR2 as YFSETQ. V was clipped by 0 bases and J by 2 bases, with 17 bases between them. CDR3 nucleotides: TGCGCCAGCAGCTTGGCCCCGGACCCCGTGATAAACTATGGCTACACCTTC. Translation: CASSLAPDPVINYGYTF.

The chain has TRBV5-1 and TRBJ2-7; weak D call: TRBD1 (6 bases). The ends were cut back, 3 bases at V and 0 bases at J, with 19 bases in the middle. This CDR3 contains 17 residues. Germline values: CDR1 SGHRS, CDR2 YFSETQ. The CDR3 region is CASSSPQQGPISYEQYF. The CDR3 DNA sequence: TGCGCCAGCAGCTCGCCACAACAGGGCCCGATCTCCTACGAGCAGTACTTC.

This clone was counted a few times. The V and J genes are TRBV20-1 and TRBJ2-1; TRBD2 matches 7 bases. V was clipped by 3 bases and J by 4 bases; unmatched bases: 9. The CDR3 runs 15 residues. Germline V gene sequence: CDR1 DFQATT, CDR2 SNEGSKA (reference sequence). The CDR3 DNA is TGCAGTGCTAGTGACACGACTAGCAGTTACAATGAGCAGTTCTTC. It codes for CSASDTTSSYNEQFF.

The V gene is TRBV19, the J gene TRBJ1-6; TRBD1 aligns across 9 bases. Germline V CDR1 and CDR2: LNHDA, SQIVND (reference sequence). There are 14 residues in the CDR3. The junction had 6 bases not matched to a gene; V was cut back by 6 bases and J by 9 bases. The CDR3: CASSDRGSSSPLHF. The CDR3 coding sequence is TGTGCCAGTAGCGACAGGGGGTCAAGTTCACCCCTCCACTTT.

V is TRBV28 and J is TRBJ1-2; TRBD1 agrees at 7 bases. V shed 5 bases, J shed 7 bases, and the junction held 10 bases outside the gene matches. Per the germline V gene, CDR1 is MDHEN and CDR2 is SYDVKM. The length of the CDR3 is 14 residues. In DNA form, the CDR3 reads TGTGCCAGCAGTAAGACAGGGAGGGTCTTTGGCTACACCTTC. This codes for CASSKTGRVFGYTF.

This chain joins TRBV9 and TRBJ1-3; D might be TRBD1 (5 bases). The germline gives CDR1 SGDLS, CDR2 YYNGEE. The CDR3 totals 16 residues. With 3 bases removed from V and 5 bases from J, the gap between germline ends came to 18 bases. Here the CDR3 DNA reads TGTGCCAGCAGCGCCCGTGATGGGGGGGTCCGAAACACCATATATTTT. Its protein is CASSARDGGVRNTIYF.

CDR3 residues: CATSRGGQRQETQYF. CDR3 nucleotide sequence: TGTGCCACGTCCAGGGGGGGGCAGAGGCAAGAGACCCAGTACTTC. The rearrangement uses TRBV6-5 and TRBJ2-5; D is perhaps TRBD1 or TRBD2 (7 bases each). Germline V gene data show CDR1 as MNHEY and CDR2 as SVGAGI. Trimming stripped 10 bases from V and 2 bases from J, with 20 bases between. This CDR3 has 15 amino acids.

There are a few counts of this clone. This chain links TRBV4-1 with TRBJ1-4; 7 bases agree with TRBD1. V lost 0 bases, J lost 8 bases, and 6 bases stayed unmatched. The CDR3 is 15 amino acids. Germline assignment: CDR1 MGHRA and CDR2 YSYEKL. This CDR3 reads CASSQDQGVREKLFF. Here the CDR3 DNA reads TGCGCCAGCAGCCAAGATCAGGGGGTTCGGGAAAAACTGTTTTTT.

CDR3 sequence reads: CASSLGQGSSTEAFF. Written as DNA, the CDR3 is TGTGCCAGCTCTCTTGGACAGGGCTCCAGTACTGAAGCTTTCTTT. V is TRBV18 and J is TRBJ1-1; 8 bases are a match to TRBD1. The V and J ends lost 6 bases and 5 bases, in that order; junction bases with no gene match: 11. CDR1 is KGHSH, CDR2 LQKENI, per germline. The CDR3 runs 15 residues.

The chain has TRBV28 and TRBJ2-3, with 10 bases identical to TRBD1. The V gene end was trimmed by 6 bases and the J gene end by 0 bases; junction bases not matched to a gene: 3. CDR1 MDHEN and CDR2 SYDVKM come from the germline V gene. This CDR3 region has 15 residues. The CDR3 loop is CASRGQGSSTDTQYF. The CDR3 DNA follows: TGTGCCAGCAGGGGACAGGGGTCTAGCACAGATACGCAGTATTTT.

The gene calls are TRBV5-4 and TRBJ1-2; TRBD1 matches 7 bases. The CDR3 is made up of 16 amino acids. The germline V gene encodes CDR1 SGHNT and CDR2 YYREEE (reference sequence). Unmatched junction bases numbered 5, after V lost 0 bases and J lost 0 bases. CDR3 in amino acids: CASSLGAQGANYGYTF. CDR3 nucleotides: TGTGCCAGCAGCTTGGGAGCCCAGGGGGCTAACTATGGCTACACCTTC.

The chain links TRBV18 to TRBJ2-7, with D uncertain. CDR1 KGHSH and CDR2 LQKENI come from the germline V gene. V lost 3 bases and J 5 bases, leaving 14 bases between the germline ends. The CDR3 runs to 14 residues. DNA for the CDR3: TGTGCCAGCTCACCCCAGTCTCTTCCCCACGAGCAGTACTTC. This sequence encodes CASSPQSLPHEQYF.

The gene calls are TRBV3-1 (or the pseudogene TRBV3-2) and TRBJ2-7; 9 bases agree with TRBD2. The J segment lost 5 bases and the V segment lost 1 base, leaving 3 bases of the junction unmatched. The germline V gene encodes CDR1 LGHDT and CDR2 YNNKEL (reference sequence). CDR3 size: 14 residues. The CDR3 loop reads CASSQGLAAHEQYF. Here the CDR3 DNA reads TGTGCCAGCAGCCAAGGACTAGCGGCCCACGAGCAGTACTTC.

The rearrangement uses TRBV4-3 and TRBJ2-7, with D possibly TRBD1 on 7 matching bases. V was pared by 0 bases and J by 3 bases, with 15 bases between. The CDR3 contains 16 residues. CDR1 and CDR2 (germline): LGHNA, YSLEER. The CDR3 DNA follows: TGCGCCAGCAGCCAAGAAGGAGGGGGCGGATTCTACGAGCAGTACTTC. Its protein is CASSQEGGGGFYEQYF.

The chain combines TRBV11-3 with TRBJ2-3, with a tentative D call TRBD1 (5 bases). V lost 1 base to trimming and J lost 6 bases, with 11 bases between them. From germline, CDR1 is SGHNT and CDR2 YENEEA. The CDR3 length is 14 residues. The CDR3: CASSLGRGSDTQYF. The CDR3 DNA reads TGTGCCAGCAGCTTAGGTAGGGGATCGGATACGCAGTATTTT.

This clone was observed a few times. The chain has TRBV10-3 and TRBJ1-6; D unclear. V lost 4 bases, J lost 8 bases, and 12 bases lay in between. The CDR3 contains 14 residues. CDR1 is ENHRY and CDR2 is SYGVKD in the germline V gene. In DNA, the CDR3 is TGTGCCATCAGTGGAGCGGGATACGATTCACCCCTCCACTTT. Amino acids: CAISGAGYDSPLHF.